This entry is about one T cell receptor beta chain. The antigen remains unidentified. The sample holds other DNA sequences that translate to the same CDR3. The table came from immunoSEQ multiplex PCR; TCRdb's copy has only in-frame clones and leaves some out. Among hundreds of thousands of clones, under 95% were seen once, and the ten largest hold 24%. The V gene's germline CDR1 is GTSNPN and CDR2 SVGIG (reference sequence). CDR3 length equals 15 residues. With 0 bases removed from V and 0 bases from J, the gap between germline ends came to 10 bases. This record belongs to a study of shared clonotypes between healthy human individuals. Notes on the study in general: Sequencing of the sorted subsets was shown by rarefaction to be incomplete despite large depth. Compared with memory subsets, naive subsets generally had larger estimated richness. The study drew on few donors, limiting represented genetic and exposure-history diversity.

Positively selected for CCR7, the CD45RO-negative cells used as naive CD8 cells excluded terminally differentiated effector memory CD45RA+ cells. Each sample came from a Caucasian adult donor living in Nashville, Tennessee. This clonotype originated in a man aged 25-45 years in good health. V gene TRBV30 combines with J gene TRBJ2-3, with D possibly TRBD2 on 7 matching bases. What was sequenced was naive CD8+ T cells sorted from blood. The CDR3 DNA sequence: TGTGCCTGGAGTGTAGGCGGGGGCAGCACAGATACGCAGTATTTT. Protein: CAWSVGGGSTDTQYF.